The 17 T cell receptor beta chains listed next were all sequenced from one sample in a study of Ad26.COV2.S vaccination and SARS-CoV-2 variants. The treatment: roughly 20 received Ad26.COV2.S at low or high dose, single or two shots; about 5 received placebo; per-sample allocation not given. Sampling occurred on day 63 after the first vaccine or placebo injection. The assay was immunoSEQ multiplex PCR, and TCRdb's table has in-frame clones only and misses some. The sample lists some 290,000 clones; approximately 80% were seen once. The sample in question was peripheral blood, obtained in a trial of Ad26.COV2.S vaccine versus placebo. These receptors came from a person between 18 and 59 years old who received the Ad26.COV2.S COVID-19 vaccine or a placebo.

The chain links TRBV27 to TRBJ1-2; TRBD1 is a possible D gene (6 bases). Germline V lookup: CDR1 MNHEY, CDR2 SMNVEV (reference sequence). The CDR3 loop spans 14 amino acids. Trimming stripped 6 bases from V and 8 bases from J, with 19 bases between. CDR3: CASSFRDTRGGYTF. The CDR3, as DNA: TGTGCCAGCAGCTTCCGGGACACCCGAGGGGGCTACACCTTC.

The CDR3 loop reads CASSPTGFNYGYTF. Here the CDR3 DNA reads TGCGCCAGCAGCCCGACAGGTTTTAACTATGGCTACACCTTC. The genes are TRBV5-1 and TRBJ1-2, with a possible D match to TRBD1 (6 bases). The CDR3 consists of 14 residues. Germline V gene lookup returns CDR1 SGHRS and CDR2 YFSETQ. V lost 4 bases, J lost 1 base, and 11 bases lay in between.

V is TRBV27 and J is TRBJ2-7, with 7 nucleotides matching TRBD2. This CDR3 contains 14 residues. The V segment lost 5 bases and the J segment 4 bases; nucleotides outside the gene matches: 8. CDR1 is MNHEY and CDR2 is SMNVEV in the germline V gene (reference sequence). CDR3 DNA sequence: TGTGCCAGCAGTCGACGAGAGGGAGGGTACGAGCAGTACTTC. Translated, it gives CASSRREGGYEQYF.

In its sample, this clone was seen a few times. The rearrangement joins TRBV6-1 to TRBJ2-6; no clear D gene. Germline V gene data show CDR1 as MNHNS and CDR2 as SASEGT. The CDR3 totals 14 residues. Between the trimmed V and J ends, which lost 1 base and 0 bases, there was a span of 1 base. The CDR3 loop reads CASSEVSGANVLTF. CDR3 nucleotide sequence: TGTGCCAGCAGTGAAGTCTCTGGGGCCAACGTCCTGACTTTC.

The rearrangement joins TRBV5-8 to TRBJ1-4; D gene unclear. Per the germline V gene, CDR1 is SGHTS and CDR2 is YDEGEE. V lost 4 bases and J lost 10, with 17 bases in between. The CDR3 has 14 residues. The chain's CDR3 is CASSISRASVKLFF. The CDR3 nucleotides are TGTGCCAGCAGCATCTCCCGGGCCTCCGTAAAACTGTTTTTT. Full variable domain (missing parts from reference TRBV5-8 and TRBJ1-4): EAGVTQSPTHLIKTRGQQATLRCSPISGHTSVYWYQQALGLGLQFLLWYDEGEERNRGNFPPRFSGRQFPNYSSELNVNALELEDSALYLCASSISRASVKLFFGSGTQLSVL.

This chain uses TRBV5-5 with TRBJ2-7, with D maybe TRBD1 (6 bases). V was trimmed by 6 bases and J by 5 bases, leaving 9 bases between them. Germline V gene lookup returns CDR1 SGHKS and CDR2 YYEKEE (reference sequence). The CDR3 has 11 amino acids. The CDR3 protein is CASTRGNEQYF. The CDR3 bases are TGTGCCAGCACCAGGGGTAACGAGCAGTACTTC.

V gene TRBV2 combines with J gene TRBJ1-1; weak D call: TRBD1 (5 bases). This CDR3 contains 15 residues. With 8 bases removed from V and 5 bases from J, the gap between germline ends came to 21 bases. CDR1 and CDR2 (germline): SNHLY, FYNNEI. The CDR3 DNA sequence: TGTGCCAGCTGTTATTACGGGGGGTCGGGGACTGAAGCTTTCTTT. This encodes CASCYYGGSGTEAFF.

V usage is TRBV6-5 and J usage is TRBJ1-1; 7 nucleotides align to TRBD1. J gave up 4 bases and V 6 bases, and 11 bases lay outside the gene matches. The germline CDR1 and CDR2 sequences are MNHEY and SVGAGI. The CDR3 has 15 amino acids. DNA of the CDR3: TGTGCCAGCAGGGTAGACAGGGAAGGCGGCACTGAAGCTTTCTTT. Its translation is CASRVDREGGTEAFF.

J is TRBJ2-7 and V is TRBV5-1, with D possibly matching TRBD1 (6 bases). Trimming pared 4 bases from V and 1 base from J, leaving 12 bases between. Per the germline V gene, CDR1 is SGHRS and CDR2 is YFSETQ. The CDR3 covers 14 residues. The CDR3 loop reads CASSMSQGSYEQYF. The DNA for the CDR3 is TGCGCCAGCAGCATGAGTCAGGGGTCCTACGAGCAGTACTTC. The full variable domain, in which reference TRBV5-1 and TRBJ2-7 provide the parts outside the CDR3, is KAGVTQTPRYLIKTRGQQVTLSCSPISGHRSVSWYQQTPGQGLQFLFEYFSETQRNKGNFPGRFSGRQFSNSRSEMNVSTLELGDSALYLCASSMSQGSYEQYFGPGTRLTVT.

This clone appeared once. The V call is TRBV28, the J call TRBJ1-2; D is unclear. Germline CDR1 and CDR2: MDHEN and SYDVKM. Deletions cut 5 bases from V and 5 bases from J, with 9 bases between. The CDR3 has 12 residues. DNA of the CDR3: TGTGCCAGCAGTACAGCTCTTTATGGCTACACCTTC. It specifies CASSTALYGYTF.

This chain links TRBV6-2 or TRBV6-3 with TRBJ2-7; D is ambiguous. The length of the CDR3 is 14 residues. V was pared by 5 bases and J by 0 bases, with 11 bases between. Germline-derived CDR1 and CDR2 are MNHEY and SVGEGT. The CDR3, as DNA: TGTGCCAGCAGTCGGACGGCCGTCTCCTACGAGCAGTACTTC. Amino acids: CASSRTAVSYEQYF.

The chain uses TRBV5-1 and TRBJ2-2; D ambiguous. Germline CDR1 SGHRS, CDR2 YFSETQ. The CDR3 is 16 amino acids. The ends were cut back, 0 bases at V and 4 bases at J, with 13 bases in the middle. CDR3 in amino acids: CASSLVAGSITGELFF. CDR3 bases: TGCGCCAGCAGCTTGGTGGCAGGATCGATCACCGGGGAGCTGTTTTTT. Full variable domain (rest looked up from reference TRBV5-1 and TRBJ2-2): KAGVTQTPRYLIKTRGQQVTLSCSPISGHRSVSWYQQTPGQGLQFLFEYFSETQRNKGNFPGRFSGRQFSNSRSEMNVSTLELGDSALYLCASSLVAGSITGELFFGEGSRLTVL.

In its sample, this clone was seen a few times. The J gene is TRBJ1-2, the V gene TRBV4-2; tentative D call: TRBD1 (6 bases). The V end lost 4 bases, the J end lost 3 bases, and 12 bases lay between the germline ends. CDR3 size: 14 residues. The V gene's germline CDR1 is LGHNA and CDR2 YNFKEQ. The CDR3 is CASSPGGGDYGYTF. The CDR3 bases are TGTGCCAGCAGCCCCGGAGGGGGGGACTATGGCTACACCTTC.

The chain employs TRBV7-9 and TRBJ2-7; D is uncertain. Germline CDR1 SEHNR, CDR2 FQNEAQ (reference sequence). This CDR3 region has 13 residues. The V end lost 5 bases, the J end lost 4 bases, and 12 bases lay between the germline ends. Here the CDR3 DNA reads TGTGCCAGCAGCCTCGACGGTTTTTACGAGCAGTACTTC. As protein: CASSLDGFYEQYF.

The chain has TRBV6-5 and TRBJ1-1, with no clear D. The CDR3 has 12 residues. Germline V CDR1 and CDR2: MNHEY, SVGAGI. Trimming left V 2 bases short and J 7 bases short, with 8 bases between. CDR3 sequence reads: CASSYKGYEAFF. The CDR3 DNA reads as TGTGCCAGCAGTTACAAAGGATATGAAGCTTTCTTT.

The rearrangement links TRBV7-3 to TRBJ2-1; D may be TRBD2 (6 bases). Germline V CDR1 and CDR2: SGHTA, FQGTGA. The ends were cut back, 1 base at V and 1 base at J, with 17 bases in the middle. CDR3 length equals 18 residues. As DNA, the CDR3 is TGTGCCAGCAGCTTAAAGGGACGGCGGGGATCATCCTACAATGAGCAGTTCTTC. Translating it yields CASSLKGRRGSSYNEQFF.

The chain carries TRBV7-6 and TRBJ1-6; 7 nucleotides align to TRBD1. J lost 8 bases, V lost 0 bases, and 7 bases had no gene match. This CDR3 region has 16 residues. The germline CDR1 and CDR2 sequences are SGHVS and FNYEAQ. The CDR3 spells CASSLARQGTDSPLHF. The CDR3 nucleotides read TGTGCCAGCAGCTTAGCTAGACAGGGTACGGATTCACCCCTCCACTTT. The full variable domain, rest sourced from reference TRBV7-6 and TRBJ1-6, is GAGVSQSPRYKVTKRGQDVALRCDPISGHVSLYWYRQALGQGPEFLTYFNYEAQQDKSGLPNDRFSAERPEGSISTLTIQRTEQRDSAMYRCASSLARQGTDSPLHFGNGTRLTVT.